A selection of T cell receptor beta chains follows, all from one sample in a study of blood T cell repertoires in COVID-19. Clones were sequenced by immunoSEQ multiplex PCR, and TCRdb holds only the in-frame ones, with some missing. Of about 400,000 clones in the sample, 70% to 90% were seen once. The sequencing input was PBMCs or T cells enriched from blood (not recorded which). The origin of the receptors is a woman aged 18-30 years with acute COVID-19. The CDR3 runs from the conserved cysteine through the conserved F or W. A D gene is named only where the DNA matches it firmly. Not every row has a clone size; where given, it reads once, few, many or a size class.

D gene	V gene	clone size	J gene	CDR3 DNA	CDR3 protein
TRBD1	TRBV5-1	once	TRBJ2-3	TGCGCCAGCAGGCAAGTCGGACAGGGGTATACAGATACGCAGTATTTT	CASRQVGQGYTDTQYF
TRBD1	TRBV18	.	TRBJ1-3	TGTGCCAGCTCACCGACGACAGGGGGCGTGGACACCATATATTTT	CASSPTTGGVDTIYF
.	TRBV30	.	TRBJ1-4	TGTGCCGGGAGACACCGCGGTGAAAAACTGTTTTTT	CAGRHRGEKLFF
.	TRBV27	.	TRBJ2-1	TGTGCCAGCAGAGCGGGACATATGGGCAATGAGCAGTTCTTC	CASRAGHMGNEQFF
.	TRBV11-1	.	TRBJ2-1	TGTGCCAGCAGCTCTAACAATGAGCAGTTCTTC	CASSSNNEQFF
.	TRBV9	.	TRBJ1-5	TGTGCCAGCAGCGTCGGAACGGGAGGTCAGCCCCAGCATTTT	CASSVGTGGQPQHF
.	TRBV28	.	TRBJ1-2	TGTGCCAGCAGTTTCAATCAGGGCCTATCCGGCTACACCTTC	CASSFNQGLSGYTF
.	TRBV4-3	.	TRBJ1-2	TGCGCCAGCAGCCAAGATCTCAGCGGAACCTATGGCTACACCTTC	CASSQDLSGTYGYTF
TRBD1	TRBV2	.	TRBJ1-5	TGTGCCAGCTCCCCGAGGGGGCTTAGTCAGCCCCAGCATTTT	CASSPRGLSQPQHF
TRBD2	TRBV7-6	.	TRBJ2-1	TGTGCCAGCAGCCCCCGGACTAGCGGGAATGAGCAGTTCTTC	CASSPRTSGNEQFF
TRBD1	TRBV6-2/TRBV6-3	.	TRBJ1-5	TGTGCCAGCAGTACGGGACAGGAGAATCAGCCCCAGCATTTT	CASSTGQENQPQHF
.	TRBV28	few	TRBJ1-2	TGTGCCAGCACCCCCTGGGGGGGGGACTATGGCTACACCTTC	CASTPWGGDYGYTF
.	TRBV28	.	TRBJ2-7	TGTGCCAGCAGTTTGGATGGGCCCGACAACGAGCAGTACTTC	CASSLDGPDNEQYF
TRBD1	TRBV6-4	.	TRBJ2-7	TGTGCCAGCAGTGTGTCCGGGACAGGGGAGTTCGAGCAGTACTTC	CASSVSGTGEFEQYF
TRBD2	TRBV2	.	TRBJ2-3	TGTGCCAGCGTAGCGGGGGTATTCGATACGCAGTATTTT	CASVAGVFDTQYF
TRBD1	TRBV6-4	.	TRBJ1-6	TGTGCCAGCAGTGAGACAGGGGGCAGTTATTCACCCCTCCACTTT	CASSETGGSYSPLHF
TRBD1	TRBV10-1	.	TRBJ1-4	TGCGCCAGCAGTGAGGGGACAGCAAATGAAAAACTGTTTTTT	CASSEGTANEKLFF
TRBD2	TRBV20-1	once	TRBJ2-2	TGCAGTGCTAGTGGCGTGGGCCTAGCGGGAGTTACCGGGGAGCTGTTTTTT	CSASGVGLAGVTGELFF
TRBD2	TRBV6-8	medium-sized	TRBJ2-5	TGTGCCACCAAGTTGCGGGAGGGCCTTTGGGAGACCCAGTACTTC	CATKLREGLWETQYF
TRBD1	TRBV18	.	TRBJ1-5	TGTGCCAGCTCAACCGGACAGGGGGGTCAGCCCCAGCATTTT	CASSTGQGGQPQHF
TRBD1	TRBV7-9	few	TRBJ1-2	TGTGCCAGCAGCCAGACAGGGGGGGGCTATGGCTACACCTTC	CASSQTGGGYGYTF
TRBD2	TRBV28	.	TRBJ2-3	TGTGCCAGCAGTTTAGGACTAGCGGGAGGGCCCGGGGGTACGCAGTATTTT	CASSLGLAGGPGGTQYF
TRBD1	TRBV10-3	.	TRBJ2-7	TGTGCCATCAGTGTTCAGGGGGCTACCTACGAGCAGTACTTC	CAISVQGATYEQYF
.	TRBV5-6	.	TRBJ1-2	TGTGCCAGCAGCTTCCCTACGGGTACCCGGGATGGGGGCTACACCTTC	CASSFPTGTRDGGYTF
.	TRBV6-5	.	TRBJ1-1	TGTGCCAGCAGTTACCCCCCCCGAGGAGGAAGGACTGAAGCTTTCTTT	CASSYPPRGGRTEAFF
TRBD1	TRBV28	.	TRBJ1-5	TGTGCCAGCAGTTGGGACAGGGGCGGTCAGCCCCAGCATTTT	CASSWDRGGQPQHF
.	TRBV3-1/TRBV3-2	once	TRBJ1-3	TGTGCCAGCAGCCAATCGACATGGAACACCATATATTTT	CASSQSTWNTIYF
TRBD1	TRBV7-3	.	TRBJ1-1	TGTGCCAGCAGCGTTCACAGGGGAACTGAAGCTTTCTTT	CASSVHRGTEAFF
TRBD1	TRBV9	.	TRBJ1-2	TGTGCCAGCAGCTGGGGACAGGGAGCTAACTATGGCTACACCTTC	CASSWGQGANYGYTF
.	TRBV19	.	TRBJ2-5	TGTGCCAGTAGTATAGCTCGGGGGCAAGAGACCCAGTACTTC	CASSIARGQETQYF
TRBD1	TRBV5-5	.	TRBJ2-3	TGTGCCAGCAGCTTGGTAGGGACAGGCACCGATACGCAGTATTTT	CASSLVGTGTDTQYF
.	TRBV7-2	.	TRBJ2-7	TGTGCCAGCAGACCTAGCGGAGGGGGGCACGAGCAGTACTTC	CASRPSGGGHEQYF
TRBD2	TRBV10-3	.	TRBJ2-3	TGTGCCATCAGTGGGCTAGCGGGGGAGACAGATACGCAGTATTTT	CAISGLAGETDTQYF
TRBD2	TRBV28	once	TRBJ2-6	TGTGCCAGCAGTTTAGCCCCCCGGGGGGACGGTGGGGCCAACGTCCTGACTTTC	CASSLAPRGDGGANVLTF
TRBD1	TRBV28	once	TRBJ1-5	TGTGCCAGCAGTTGGACAGGGGTAGGTCAGCCCCAGCATTTT	CASSWTGVGQPQHF
TRBD1	TRBV11-2	.	TRBJ2-2	TGTGCCAGCAGCTTAGTCTCGGACAGGGAAACCGGGGAGCTGTTTTTT	CASSLVSDRETGELFF
TRBD2	TRBV5-4	.	TRBJ2-1	TGTGCCAGCAGACAAATGACCGGGACTAGCGGGAGAGTCTACAATGAGCAGTTCTTC	CASRQMTGTSGRVYNEQFF
.	TRBV27	.	TRBJ1-1	TGTGCCAGCAGCCCGGACGGGGAGAACACTGAAGCTTTCTTT	CASSPDGENTEAFF
.	TRBV28	.	TRBJ2-7	TGTGCCAGCAGTTTAGGCAGGGCCTCCTACGAGCAGTACTTC	CASSLGRASYEQYF
.	TRBV2	.	TRBJ1-1	TGTGCCAGCAGCGCGTCGGGTGAAGCTTTCTTT	CASSASGEAFF
TRBD1	TRBV5-6	.	TRBJ2-7	TGTGCCAGCAGCTTGGAGGCAGGGGGCTCCTACGAGCAGTACTTC	CASSLEAGGSYEQYF
TRBD2	TRBV9	few	TRBJ2-2	TGTGCCAGCAGCGTAGGGGGACTAGCGATAGCCGGGGAGCTGTTTTTT	CASSVGGLAIAGELFF
.	TRBV27	.	TRBJ2-1	TGTGCCAGCAGCCCGCGACAGGCAATTTACAATGAGCAGTTCTTC	CASSPRQAIYNEQFF
TRBD1	TRBV29-1	once	TRBJ2-3	TGCAGCGTTGGGACAGGGGGCGCAGATACGCAGTATTTT	CSVGTGGADTQYF